A single sample is the source of the 22 T cell receptor beta chains below, sequenced in a study of T cell responses to AZD1222 COVID-19 vaccine. TCRdb keeps only in-frame clones here, not all; method: immunoSEQ multiplex PCR. The table shows around 150,000 clones, with 94% occurring only once. Here the sequenced sample was peripheral blood, taken on day 0 of AZD1222 vaccination. The receptors shown here come from an adult in good health.

This clone was detected only a few times. The chain couples TRBV4-1 to TRBJ2-1; 12 nucleotides match TRBD2. The CDR3 loop spans 18 amino acids. V was clipped by 6 bases and J by 1 base; unmatched bases: 10. Germline CDR1 is MGHRA and CDR2 is YSYEKL. The CDR3 protein is CASRGGSGLAGSYNEQFF. In nucleotides, the CDR3 is TGCGCCAGCAGGGGGGGTTCAGGACTAGCGGGATCCTACAATGAGCAGTTCTTC.

This chain connects TRBV9 to TRBJ2-7, with 7 bases aligning to TRBD1. Germline V lookup: CDR1 SGDLS, CDR2 YYNGEE. V shed 3 bases, J shed 2 bases, and the junction held 8 bases outside the gene matches. CDR3 length: 15 residues. Written as DNA, the CDR3 is TGTGCCAGCAGCGCATCAGGGGGTTCTACCTACGAGCAGTACTTC. It is translated as CASSASGGSTYEQYF.

V usage is TRBV5-4 and J usage is TRBJ2-7; 8 positions match TRBD2. Germline loops: CDR1 SGHNT, CDR2 YYREEE (reference sequence). CDR3 length equals 14 residues. V was clipped by 3 bases and J by 4 bases; unmatched bases: 6. The DNA for the CDR3 is TGTGCCAGCAGCTGGGACGGGAGGGATTACGAGCAGTACTTC. It encodes CASSWDGRDYEQYF.

V and J are TRBV28 and TRBJ2-7, with D tentatively TRBD1 (6 bases). CDR3 length: 12 amino acids. Germline V CDR1 and CDR2: MDHEN, SYDVKM. V was shortened by 9 bases and J by 1 base, with 10 bases between the two germline ends. CDR3 protein: CASKQGSYEQYF. The CDR3 region has the DNA TGTGCCAGTAAACAGGGTTCCTACGAGCAGTACTTC. Full variable domain (outside the CDR3, taken from reference TRBV28 and TRBJ2-7): DVKVTQSSRYLVKRTGEKVFLECVQDMDHENMFWYRQDPGLGLRLIYFSYDVKMKEKGDIPEGYSVSREKKERFSLILESASTNQTSMYLCASKQGSYEQYFGPGTRLTVT.

The genes are TRBV30 and TRBJ1-3, with TRBD1 as a possible D gene (5 bases). CDR1 is GTSNPN and CDR2 is SVGIG in the germline V gene (reference sequence). V gave up 2 bases and J gave up 0 bases, with 14 bases separating them. The CDR3 has 16 residues. In nucleotides, the CDR3 is TGTGCCTGGAGTAGTCCGGGACTCCCCTCTGGAAACACCATATATTTT. It specifies CAWSSPGLPSGNTIYF.

The V call is TRBV5-1, the J call TRBJ1-5, with 7 bases aligning to TRBD1. V was clipped by 4 bases and J by 5 bases; unmatched bases: 3. This CDR3 contains 13 residues. Per germline, CDR1 SGHRS and CDR2 YFSETQ. CDR3 sequence: CASSQGTDQPQHF. The CDR3 DNA reads as TGCGCCAGCAGCCAGGGGACAGATCAGCCCCAGCATTTT.

The chain joins TRBV29-1 to TRBJ2-1; D remains ambiguous. V was pared by 6 bases and J by 9 bases, with 9 bases between. The CDR3 contains 10 residues. Germline loops: CDR1 SQVTM, CDR2 ANQGSEA. The CDR3 spells CSVDNTEQFF. In nucleotides, the CDR3 is TGCAGCGTCGATAACACTGAGCAGTTCTTC.

This chain's CDR3 is CAIRTPSSYEQYF. The DNA for the CDR3 is TGTGCCATCAGGACCCCGAGCTCCTACGAGCAGTACTTC. This rearrangement joins TRBV28 to TRBJ2-7, with unresolved D. CDR1 and CDR2 from the germline V gene are MDHEN and SYDVKM. The CDR3 is made up of 13 amino acids. V was shortened by 10 bases and J by 0 bases, with 13 bases between the two germline ends.

This chain connects TRBV7-7 to TRBJ2-1; TRBD2 matches at 13 bases. V gave up 5 bases and J gave up 8 bases; unmatched junction bases: 6. This CDR3 is 15 amino acids long. Germline loops: CDR1 SSHAT, CDR2 FNYEAQ (reference sequence). CDR3 protein: CASSRGLAGAYEQFF. Written as DNA, the CDR3 is TGTGCCAGCAGCCGCGGACTAGCGGGAGCGTATGAGCAGTTCTTC.

The CDR3 nucleotides are TGTGCCAGCAGCGTAGGCCGGGGAATACTCACAGATACGCAGTATTTT. This translates into CASSVGRGILTDTQYF. The chain joins TRBV7-7 to TRBJ2-3; a weak D match, TRBD2 (5 bases). The germline V and J ends were trimmed by 5 bases and 2 bases, with 17 bases remaining between them. The CDR3 is 16 residues long. Germline CDR1 reads SSHAT; CDR2 reads FNYEAQ (reference sequence).

V and J are TRBV9 and TRBJ1-2; D is unclear. This CDR3 comprises 16 residues. Trimming shortened V by 3 bases and J by 6 bases, and 21 bases separated the two germline ends. The V gene's germline CDR1 is SGDLS and CDR2 YYNGEE. The CDR3 bases are TGTGCCAGCAGCGAAGCCCCCAAGGCTGCGATCGATGGCTACACCTTC. It translates to CASSEAPKAAIDGYTF.

This chain connects TRBV11-2 to TRBJ1-5; no definite D call. Germline CDR1 SGHAT, CDR2 FQNNGV. Deletions cut 2 bases from V and 5 bases from J, with 7 bases between. The length of the CDR3 is 13 residues. CDR3 sequence: CASSLQTDQPQHF. CDR3 DNA sequence: TGTGCCAGCAGCTTACAGACGGATCAGCCCCAGCATTTT.

The chain uses TRBV6-5 and TRBJ1-1; D is ambiguous. CDR1 is MNHEY, CDR2 SVGAGI, per germline. Trimming removed 6 bases from V and 1 base from J, with 9 bases in between. The CDR3 sequence is 13 residues long. CDR3 DNA sequence: TGTGCCAGCAGGTTAGCCTCGAACACTGAAGCTTTCTTT. As protein: CASRLASNTEAFF.

The chain carries TRBV28 and TRBJ2-1; 11 bases line up with TRBD2. Losses at the gene ends were 7 bases for V and 8 bases for J; bases not matched to a gene: 7. The CDR3 sequence is 14 residues long. Germline V lookup: CDR1 MDHEN, CDR2 SYDVKM. CDR3 sequence: CASTPLAGGDEQFF. The CDR3 DNA follows: TGTGCCAGCACTCCGTTAGCGGGAGGGGATGAGCAGTTCTTC.

The chain is built from TRBV27 and TRBJ1-4; D might be TRBD1 (6 bases). Per the germline V gene, CDR1 is MNHEY and CDR2 is SMNVEV (reference sequence). The CDR3 is 15 residues long. Trimming removed 6 bases at V and 0 bases at J, with 11 bases between. The CDR3 sequence is CASRTRQATNEKLFF. The CDR3 DNA reads as TGTGCCAGCAGAACCCGACAGGCAACTAATGAAAAACTGTTTTTT.

This clone has a handful of counts. V and J are TRBV2 and TRBJ2-2; D is possibly TRBD1 (6 bases). This CDR3 is 17 amino acids long. Trimming removed 6 bases at V and 4 bases at J, with 21 bases between. Germline V gene lookup returns CDR1 SNHLY and CDR2 FYNNEI. The CDR3 spells CASSASWVRGVTGELFF. In DNA form, the CDR3 reads TGTGCCAGCAGCGCCTCGTGGGTCAGGGGTGTCACCGGGGAGCTGTTTTTT.

The rearrangement uses TRBV5-1 and TRBJ1-4; TRBD1 might be the D (5 bases). The V end lost 4 bases, the J end lost 7 bases, and 17 bases lay between the germline ends. Germline V gene data show CDR1 as SGHRS and CDR2 as YFSETQ. CDR3 size: 15 residues. CDR3 bases: TGCGCCAGCAGCCTTCGAGACAGCGGGAGTGAAAAACTGTTTTTT. This encodes CASSLRDSGSEKLFF.

The CDR3 DNA reads as TGTGCCAGCAGTGTGGGGGGGCGAACTAATGAAAAACTGTTTTTT. Its protein product is CASSVGGRTNEKLFF. The rearrangement uses TRBV2 and TRBJ1-4; possible D gene TRBD1, 6 bases. The germline gives CDR1 SNHLY, CDR2 FYNNEI. The CDR3 length is 15 residues. V gave up 4 bases and J gave up 1 base, with 10 bases separating them.

This clone was found once. The chain joins TRBV5-5 to TRBJ1-5; D may be TRBD1 (5 bases). This CDR3 comprises 15 residues. V lost 3 bases and J 3 bases, leaving 13 bases between the germline ends. Germline V gives CDR1 SGHKS, CDR2 YYEKEE (reference sequence). In DNA form, the CDR3 reads TGTGCCAGCAGCTCTCGAGGGGTGATCAATCAGCCCCAGCATTTT. Protein product: CASSSRGVINQPQHF.

The chain is built from TRBV29-1 and TRBJ2-6; D is unclear. Germline loops: CDR1 SQVTM, CDR2 ANQGSEA. This CDR3 region has 14 residues. Between the trimmed V and J ends, which lost 4 bases and 0 bases, there was a span of 7 bases. CDR3 sequence reads: CSVADPSGANVLTF. The CDR3 coding sequence is TGCAGCGTTGCAGACCCCTCTGGGGCCAACGTCCTGACTTTC.

V gene TRBV30 combines with J gene TRBJ1-5, with D possibly being TRBD1 (6 bases). This CDR3 has 15 residues. Germline CDR1 reads GTSNPN; CDR2 reads SVGIG (reference sequence). V was cut by 2 bases and J by 0 bases, with 11 bases left in between. The CDR3 nucleotides are TGTGCCTGGAGTAAGGGGGACTATAGCAATCAGCCCCAGCATTTT. This translates into CAWSKGDYSNQPQHF.

The rearrangement joins TRBV5-4 to TRBJ1-1; the D is unclear. Germline assignment: CDR1 SGHNT and CDR2 YYREEE (reference sequence). CDR3 length: 13 residues. With 4 bases removed from V and 4 bases from J, the gap between germline ends came to 11 bases. The CDR3 spells CASSAPGSTEAFF. The CDR3 nucleotides are TGTGCCAGCAGCGCCCCCGGGAGCACTGAAGCTTTCTTT.